This T cell receptor (beta chain) was identified in a study of T cell repertoires in cytomegalovirus infection. Study overall: Both CMV infection and a matching HLA type were indicated by public TCR beta signatures. Study-wide results and caveats: Individuals carrying CMV plus the relevant HLA were identified by cumulative frequency of public TCR beta families. The ex vivo response showed dominance by HLA-C-restricted CMV-specific TCR beta clonotypes.

As regards this clonotype: Antigen unknown.

TCRdb re-called the reads with MiXCR, one entry per CDR3 protein. The sample records 250,000 or so distinct CDR3 sequences, 8% to 9.5% being singletons. This CDR3 has 14 amino acids. Trimming took 5 bases from V and 9 from J; bases not matched to a gene: 11. The rearrangement joins TRBV12-3 or TRBV12-4 to TRBJ2-7; TRBD1 agrees at 9 bases. Sequencing used PBMCs. This receptor was obtained from a human donor in good health (CMV status not recorded). Some clones in this sample may be carry-over from other donors' samples. The CDR3 is CASSISGTGSAQYF. In nucleotides, the CDR3 is TGTGCCAGCAGTATATCCGGGACAGGGTCCGCGCAGTACTTC.